This record concerns one TCR beta chain sequence. Its antigen is unidentified. This specimen comes from a study of a mutant IDH1 vaccine in newly diagnosed glioma. Across the whole study: Patients were pretreated with radiotherapy, temozolomide, or both, mostly both.

Libraries were prepared by immunoSEQ multiplex PCR; TCRdb keeps only in-frame clonotypes and omits some of them. The sample holds some 38,000 clones; 75% to 80% are singletons and the top ten take more than 5.5%. Stated time point: week 5, during vaccination. Each dose of the vaccine consisted of 300 ug of mutant IDH1 20-mer peptide, with topical imiquimod. The donor cohort comprised cases of new WHO grade 3 or 4 IDH1-mutant, ATRX-lost astrocytoma. The CDR3 totals 13 residues. The ends were cut back, 7 bases at V and 0 bases at J, with 9 bases in the middle. CDR1 is SEHNR, CDR2 FQNEAQ, per germline (reference sequence).

The J gene is TRBJ1-1, the V gene TRBV7-9, with unresolved D. The receptor was derived from a man in his forties or fifties with glioma. The sample here was PBMCs, taken from a glioma patient whose treatment included an IDH1 peptide vaccine. The chain's CDR3 is CASKVQMNTEAFF. The CDR3, as DNA: TGTGCCAGCAAGGTGCAAATGAACACTGAAGCTTTCTTT.